This T cell receptor beta chain stems from a study of cytomegalovirus exposure and HLA in healthy donors. Broader study findings: Cytomegalovirus status, reportedly, was diagnosed with high specificity and sensitivity by the classifier. The TCR clusters that emerged in the first cohort tended, a later analysis found, to co-occur in the 120 or so validation repertoires. Some TCR beta chains (around 180 of them) were listed as cytomegalovirus-associated.

With 4 bases removed from V and 0 bases from J, the gap between germline ends came to 16 bases. The CDR3 runs 18 residues. Germline CDR1 is MGHRA and CDR2 is YSYEKL. The data were produced by immunoSEQ multiplex PCR, yet TCRdb's version contains in-frame clones alone and is incomplete. The table lists over 200,000 clones, about 91% of them singletons. With respect to this clone: Its specificity is not known.

The donors were part of the validation cohort of roughly 130 subjects. That cohort was separate from the first cohort, which comprised about 730 subjects. The TCR was taken from a woman younger than 35 in good health and CMV-seronegative. The sample was PBMCs. The genes are TRBV4-1 and TRBJ2-6, with D possibly being TRBD1 (6 bases). DNA for the CDR3: TGCGCCAGCAGCCTTACGTGGGACACAAACTCTGGGGCCAACGTCCTGACTTTC. It is translated as CASSLTWDTNSGANVLTF.